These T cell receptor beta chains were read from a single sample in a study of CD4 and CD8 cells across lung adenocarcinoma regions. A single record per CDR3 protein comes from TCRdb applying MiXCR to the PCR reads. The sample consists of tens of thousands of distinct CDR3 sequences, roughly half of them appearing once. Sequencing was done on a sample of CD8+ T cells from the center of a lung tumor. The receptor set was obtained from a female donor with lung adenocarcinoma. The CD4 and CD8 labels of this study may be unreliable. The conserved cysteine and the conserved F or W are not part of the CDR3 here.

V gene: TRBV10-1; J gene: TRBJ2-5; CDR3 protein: AGSGERDSDTQY
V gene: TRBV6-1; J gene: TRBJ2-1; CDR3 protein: ASSESRDSNNEQF
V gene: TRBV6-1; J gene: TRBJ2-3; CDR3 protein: ASTPSGTEEQY
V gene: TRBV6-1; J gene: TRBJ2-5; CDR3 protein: ASSQDSPVGTQY
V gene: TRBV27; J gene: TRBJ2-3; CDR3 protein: ASSFWDRQPDTQY
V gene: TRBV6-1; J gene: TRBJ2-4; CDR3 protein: AGSGGGDRDTQY
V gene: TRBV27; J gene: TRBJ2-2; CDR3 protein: ARSFVSTGTLF
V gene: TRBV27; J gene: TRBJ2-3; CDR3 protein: GSRAPDTQY
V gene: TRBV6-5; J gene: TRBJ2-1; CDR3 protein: ASTGMSGGRLEQF
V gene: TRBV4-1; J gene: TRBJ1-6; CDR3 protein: ASSLGNRNQPLH
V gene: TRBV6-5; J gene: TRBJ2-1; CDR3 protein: ASSYLRGSSYNEQF
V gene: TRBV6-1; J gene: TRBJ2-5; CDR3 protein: ARGGGGGDQEIQY
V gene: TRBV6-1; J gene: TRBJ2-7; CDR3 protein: ASRRLAGYYEQY
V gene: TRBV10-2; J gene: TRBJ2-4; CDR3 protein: ASSPGTSGTDTQY
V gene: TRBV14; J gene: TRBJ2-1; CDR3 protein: ASSQDWALSEQF
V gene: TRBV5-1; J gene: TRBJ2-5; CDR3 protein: ASRVDGRETQY
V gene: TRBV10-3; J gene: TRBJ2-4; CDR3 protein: GATGGRALGTQY
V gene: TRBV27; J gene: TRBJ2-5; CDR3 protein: ASSFGTRGGGTQY
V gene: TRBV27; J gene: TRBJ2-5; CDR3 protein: ARGRGGRGQETQY
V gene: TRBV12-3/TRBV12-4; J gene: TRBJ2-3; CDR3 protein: ASSFSPVAETQY
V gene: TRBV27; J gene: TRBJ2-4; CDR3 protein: ASRGFVENIQY
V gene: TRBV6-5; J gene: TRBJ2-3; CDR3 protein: ASSYSIAGGPTDTQY
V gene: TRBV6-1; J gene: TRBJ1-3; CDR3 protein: ASSELRTISGNTIY
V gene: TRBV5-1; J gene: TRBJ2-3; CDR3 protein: ANSLHSPTDTQY
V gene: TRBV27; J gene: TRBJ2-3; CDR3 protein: ASSLGLADTDTQY
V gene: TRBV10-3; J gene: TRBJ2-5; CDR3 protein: AISSRTGGNSETQY
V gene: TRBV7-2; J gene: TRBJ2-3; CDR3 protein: ASSFGGSTDTQY
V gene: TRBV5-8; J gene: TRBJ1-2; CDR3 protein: ASSLGQEPNR
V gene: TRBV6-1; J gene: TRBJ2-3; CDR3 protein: ASKKKGVGTGEQY
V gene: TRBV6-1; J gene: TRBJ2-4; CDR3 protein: ASGAGLGAKDTQY
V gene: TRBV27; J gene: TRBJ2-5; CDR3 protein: AGGQGVGDKETQY
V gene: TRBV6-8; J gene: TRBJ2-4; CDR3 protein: GSRGGWAKSIQY
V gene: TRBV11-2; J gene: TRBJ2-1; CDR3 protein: ASRLGGQYYNEQF
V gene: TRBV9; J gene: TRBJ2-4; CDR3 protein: ASSVRNRGKNIQY
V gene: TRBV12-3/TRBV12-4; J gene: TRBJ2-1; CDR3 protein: ASSLAGGGGNEQF
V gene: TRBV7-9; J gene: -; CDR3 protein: ASSLAGGPLQETQY
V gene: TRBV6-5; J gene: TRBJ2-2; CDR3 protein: ASSYVGGGVGELF
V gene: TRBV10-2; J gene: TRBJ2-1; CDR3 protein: ASKLAGGNNEQF
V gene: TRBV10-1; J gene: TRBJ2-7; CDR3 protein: ASSSELSYEQY
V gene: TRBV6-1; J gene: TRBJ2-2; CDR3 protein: ASNGQGAGTEALY
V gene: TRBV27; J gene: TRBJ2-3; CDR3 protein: AGRAPDTQY
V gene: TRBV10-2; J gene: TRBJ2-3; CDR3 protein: AGSGSGWEDTQY
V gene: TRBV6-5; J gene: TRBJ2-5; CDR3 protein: ASSLAAGYQETQY
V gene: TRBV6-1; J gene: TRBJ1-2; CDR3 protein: ASSPAGANYGYT
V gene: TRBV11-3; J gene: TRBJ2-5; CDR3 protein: ASSMTSGQETQY
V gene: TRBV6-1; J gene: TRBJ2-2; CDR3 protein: ASKKKGGSTDELF
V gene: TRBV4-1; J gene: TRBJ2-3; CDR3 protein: ASSQELVGSSGTDTQY
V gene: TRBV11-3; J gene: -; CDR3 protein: ASTLLGETQY
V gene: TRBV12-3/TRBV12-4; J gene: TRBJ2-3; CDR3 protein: ASSFRITVLVESGRQDTQY
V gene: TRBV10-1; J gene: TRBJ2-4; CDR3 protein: ASSQDRGGRNIQY
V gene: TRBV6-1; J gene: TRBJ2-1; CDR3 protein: ASRANNEQF
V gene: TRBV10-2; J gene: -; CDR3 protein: ASTLGPGVREQY
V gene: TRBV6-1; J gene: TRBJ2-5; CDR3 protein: ASSEAREATQY